Each of the 21 T cell receptor beta chains below was sequenced from the same sample in a study of T cells in Graves' hyperthyroidism and ophthalmopathy. Amplified regions were TCR beta CDR3 sequences from RNA transcripts. The HTBI set primed first-round TCR CDR3 RT-PCR. Each CDR3 protein gets one entry after TCRdb re-called the multiplex PCR reads with MiXCR. Of over 650,000 distinct CDR3 sequences in the sample, roughly 45% were seen once. The specimen was peripheral blood or thyroid tissue (not recorded which). The source of these receptors is an adult man with Graves' disease, either hyperthyroidism or ophthalmopathy (not recorded which).

The gene calls are TRBV7-8 and TRBJ2-7; 7 nucleotides match TRBD2. The CDR3 has 16 amino acids. Germline CDR1 and CDR2: SGHVS and FQNEAQ. Unmatched junction bases numbered 9, after V lost 1 base and J lost 3 bases. The CDR3 sequence: CASSLGALAGDYEQYF. CDR3 nucleotides: TGTGCCAGCAGCTTAGGGGCCCTCGCGGGGGACTACGAGCAGTACTTC. The variable domain in full, completed from reference TRBV7-8 and TRBJ2-7, reads GAGVSQSPRYKVAKRGQDVALRCDPISGHVSLFWYQQALGQGPEFLTYFQNEAQLDKSGLPSDRFFAERPEGSVSTLKIQRTQQEDSAVYLCASSLGALAGDYEQYFGPGTRLTVT.

Comment on this clonotype: The junction and the germline gene differ at one end; a read error may be behind it. The chain combines TRBV10-3 with TRBJ1-2; 10 nucleotides line up with TRBD1. The germline gives CDR1 ENHRY, CDR2 SYGVKD. CDR3 length: 14 residues. CDR3 in amino acids: CASSQRQGAQGYTF. The CDR3 DNA follows: TGTGCCAGCAGTCAACGACAGGGGGCGCAGGGCTACACCTTC.

This chain uses TRBV12-3 or TRBV12-4 with TRBJ2-7; maybe TRBD1 (5 bases). The CDR3 is 14 residues long. Trimming pared 5 bases from V and 9 bases from J, leaving 20 bases between. DNA of the CDR3: TGTGCCAGCAGTAACCCGGCGGCAGGGTCCGGGCAGTACTTC. Translated, it gives CASSNPAAGSGQYF.

The chain combines TRBV2 with TRBJ2-7; 9 bases are shared with TRBD1. V gave up 4 bases and J gave up 0 bases; unmatched junction bases: 7. The CDR3 consists of 16 residues. Germline CDR1 and CDR2: SNHLY and FYNNEI. The CDR3 protein is CASSGRTGDSSYEQYF. The CDR3 DNA is TGTGCCAGCAGTGGTCGGACAGGGGACAGCTCCTACGAGCAGTACTTC.

This clonotype occurred many times. This chain uses TRBV2 with TRBJ1-1; D unresolved. This CDR3 has 12 amino acids. CDR1 and CDR2 (germline): SNHLY, FYNNEI. Trimming pared 1 base from V and 11 bases from J, leaving 11 bases between. The CDR3 is CASSEGPGWAFF. The CDR3, as DNA: TGTGCCAGCAGTGAAGGACCGGGATGGGCTTTCTTT.

At least ten counts were recorded for this clonotype. V usage is TRBV7-2 and J usage is TRBJ2-5, with D perhaps matching TRBD2 (6 bases). The V end was cut by 3 bases, the J end by 2 bases, with 13 bases between. The germline V gene has CDR1 SGHTA and CDR2 FQGNSA. CDR3 length: 15 amino acids. The DNA of the CDR3 is TGTGCCAGCAGCTTGGAGGGGAGGACTCAAGAGACCCAGTACTTC. As protein: CASSLEGRTQETQYF.

The chain recombines TRBV24-1 with TRBJ1-2; 9 bases fit TRBD1. Germline V lookup: CDR1 KGHDR, CDR2 SFDVKD. Trimming took 7 bases from V and 4 from J; bases not matched to a gene: 3. This CDR3 contains 13 residues. The CDR3 region is CATSRDRAYGYTF. The CDR3 bases are TGTGCCACCAGCCGGGACAGGGCCTATGGCTACACCTTC.

The chain employs TRBV6-2 or TRBV6-3 and TRBJ2-5; D tentatively reads TRBD1 or TRBD2 (6 bases each). The V gene lost 0 bases and the J gene lost 7 bases, with 21 bases spanning the gap. Per the germline V gene, CDR1 is MNHEY and CDR2 is SVGEGT. This CDR3 region has 17 residues. CDR3 residues: CASSYSTPGAPEGTQYF. In nucleotides, the CDR3 is TGTGCCAGCAGTTACTCGACCCCGGGGGCGCCTGAGGGGACCCAGTACTTC.

The sample holds many counts of this clonotype. V usage is TRBV10-2 and J usage is TRBJ2-5, with D hard to call. The length of the CDR3 is 16 residues. Trimming took 4 bases from V and 2 from J, leaving 17 bases between them. Germline-derived CDR1 and CDR2 are WSHSY and SAAADI. CDR3 nucleotide sequence: TGCGCCAGCAGTGTATCGGCAGCTGCAGGTCAAGAGACCCAGTACTTC. Protein: CASSVSAAAGQETQYF.

V usage is TRBV10-3 and J usage is TRBJ1-3; TRBD1 is a possible D gene (6 bases). Germline V gene data show CDR1 as ENHRY and CDR2 as SYGVKD. Trimming pared 6 bases from V and 0 bases from J, leaving 18 bases between. The CDR3 spans 17 residues. CDR3 bases: TGTGCCATCAGCGCAACACAGGGATCTAGCTCTGGAAACACCATATATTTT. Protein product: CAISATQGSSSGNTIYF.

The gene calls are TRBV7-3 and TRBJ2-7; 11 positions agree with TRBD1. From germline, CDR1 is SGHTA and CDR2 FQGTGA. The V segment lost 5 bases and the J segment 3 bases; nucleotides outside the gene matches: 9. The CDR3 contains 16 residues. CDR3 sequence (DNA): TGTGCCAGCAGCATTGGCGGACAGGGGGCTAACTACGAGCAGTACTTC. This codes for CASSIGGQGANYEQYF.

The gene calls are TRBV10-3 and TRBJ1-6; perhaps TRBD1 as D (6 bases). Germline lookup yields CDR1 ENHRY and CDR2 SYGVKD. V was shortened by 4 bases and J by 3 bases, with 16 bases between the two germline ends. The CDR3 is 17 amino acids. CDR3 sequence (DNA): TGTGCCATCAGTGCCACCCGACAGGTCCTCTATAATTCACCCCTCCACTTT. The encoded protein is CAISATRQVLYNSPLHF.

Only a few counts were recorded for this clonotype. It is likely a read error, because the conserved phenylalanine at the end of the CDR3 is missing. It is unclear where the CDR3 begins or ends on the DNA, so no DNA is shown, and the CDR3 is as TCRdb lists it. This rearrangement joins TRBV12-3 or TRBV12-4 to TRBJ1-2; the D call of TRBD1 is as the table states it, not checked on the DNA. The CDR3 contains 12 residues when both ends are counted. The CDR3 sequence is CASSFGQGRSQA.

The table lists this clonotype with many counts. The gene calls are TRBV25-1 and TRBJ1-1, with TRBD1 as a possible D gene (6 bases). The CDR3 loop spans 15 amino acids. V was clipped by 2 bases and J by 0 bases, with 10 bases between them. From germline, CDR1 is MGHDK and CDR2 SYGVNS. CDR3 amino acids: CASSENRALNTEAFF. The CDR3, as DNA: TGTGCCAGCAGTGAAAACAGGGCTCTGAACACTGAAGCTTTCTTT.

CDR3 residues: CASSGVFGQGRSSTEAFF. DNA of the CDR3: TGTGCCAGCAGCGGGGTATTTGGACAGGGCAGGTCGAGCACTGAAGCTTTCTTT. This sequence joins TRBV6-1 and TRBJ1-1, with TRBD1 identical over 8 bases. The length of the CDR3 is 18 residues. Germline loops: CDR1 MNHNS, CDR2 SASEGT. J was trimmed by 4 bases and V by 6 bases; bases with no gene match: 19.

The chain carries TRBV7-9 and TRBJ1-6; D remains unclear. The CDR3 is made up of 18 amino acids. Germline CDR1 is SEHNR and CDR2 is FQNEAQ (reference sequence). V was shortened by 0 bases and J by 4 bases, with 16 bases between the two germline ends. The CDR3 DNA reads as TGTGCCAGCAGCTTAGCGGGAACAGAAAATCTTTATAATTCACCCCTCCACTTT. Translating it yields CASSLAGTENLYNSPLHF.

The V and J genes are TRBV5-1 and TRBJ2-2, with D uncertain. Trimming left V 0 bases short and J 1 base short, with 7 bases between. The germline V gene has CDR1 SGHRS and CDR2 YFSETQ. The CDR3 loop spans 15 amino acids. The CDR3 is CASSLEAGNTGELFF. The DNA of the CDR3 is TGCGCCAGCAGCTTGGAGGCAGGGAACACCGGGGAGCTGTTTTTT.

This clonotype occurred a few times. The chain is built from TRBV7-8 and TRBJ1-1, with TRBD1 identical over 7 bases. This CDR3 spans 15 amino acids. V trimming: 2 bases; J trimming: 2 bases; junction bases outside the gene matches: 5. Germline V gene sequence: CDR1 SGHVS, CDR2 FQNEAQ. This CDR3 reads CASSLSLGGNTEAFF. The CDR3 DNA sequence: TGTGCCAGCAGCTTAAGCTTAGGGGGCAACACTGAAGCTTTCTTT.

At least ten counts were recorded for this clonotype. The chain links TRBV12-3 or TRBV12-4 to TRBJ1-5, with unresolved D. The CDR3 loop spans 14 amino acids. V shed 5 bases and J shed 0 bases, with 8 bases lying between them. The CDR3 nucleotides read TGTGCCAGCAGTCCCACACCTAGCAATCAGCCCCAGCATTTT. Encoded protein: CASSPTPSNQPQHF.

The chain couples TRBV12-3 or TRBV12-4 to TRBJ2-2; a possible D gene is TRBD2 (6 bases). This CDR3 has 15 residues. Trimming shortened V by 3 bases and J by 7 bases, and 15 bases separated the two germline ends. Here the CDR3 reads CASSFAGTGSGELFF. CDR3 DNA sequence: TGTGCCAGCAGTTTCGCAGGCACCGGGAGCGGGGAGCTGTTTTTT.

Concerning this clonotype: At one end, the junction sequence differs from germline, possibly due to a read error. The CDR3 is CTSSLSGRETQYF. CDR3 DNA: TGTACCAGCAGCTTAAGTGGCAGGGAGACCCAGTACTTC. The chain links TRBV7-9 to TRBJ2-5; D remains ambiguous. The CDR3 runs 13 residues. Germline values: CDR1 SEHNR, CDR2 FQNEAQ (reference sequence).